The 28 T cell receptor beta chains below were found in one sample sequenced in a study of CD8 T cells in Susac syndrome. Random hexamers were used to reverse transcribe an amount of roughly 0.45 to 1 ug RNA. TCRdb used MiXCR to reprocess the immunoSEQ multiplex PCR reads, holding one entry per CDR3 protein. The table shows roughly 110,000 distinct CDR3 sequences, with roughly 92% occurring only once. Input material: CD8+ T cells from PBMCs. All receptors come from a human donor in good health.

Concerning this clonotype itself: Germline and junction disagree at one end, which may indicate a read error. V gene TRBV2 combines with J gene TRBJ2-1; the match to TRBD2 covers 8 bases. The CDR3 runs to 12 residues. Per germline, CDR1 SNHLY and CDR2 FYNNEI. CDR3 nucleotides: TGTGCCAGCAGTGAAGCTAGCGGGGCATTTGTCTTC. This encodes CASSEASGAFVF.

This chain joins TRBV7-8 and TRBJ2-3; 9 bases agree with TRBD2. V lost 5 bases to trimming and J lost 2 bases; unmatched junction nucleotides: 8. The CDR3 extends over 16 amino acids. Germline assignment: CDR1 SGHVS and CDR2 FQNEAQ. Here the CDR3 DNA reads TGTGCCAGCAGCACTAGCAGGGGACTAGCCACAGATACGCAGTATTTT. The encoded protein is CASSTSRGLATDTQYF.

This chain links TRBV6-2 or TRBV6-3 with TRBJ1-1, with 7 bases fitting TRBD1. This CDR3 is built from 14 residues. Germline V gene sequence: CDR1 MNHEY, CDR2 SVGEGT. V lost 4 bases to trimming and J lost 4 bases; unmatched junction nucleotides: 6. CDR3 residues: CASSLEGARTEAFF. The CDR3, as DNA: TGTGCCAGCAGTTTAGAGGGGGCTCGCACTGAAGCTTTCTTT.

This clonotype was counted between two and nine times. The CDR3 DNA sequence: TGTGCCAGCAGTTCCTATAGCAATCAGCCCCAGCATTTT. Its protein is CASSSYSNQPQHF. This chain joins TRBV27 and TRBJ1-5; D is ambiguous. Trimming stripped 4 bases from V and 0 bases from J, with 4 bases between. The CDR3 extends over 13 amino acids. Germline V gives CDR1 MNHEY, CDR2 SMNVEV (reference sequence).

V and J are TRBV10-3 and TRBJ1-1; 7 positions agree with TRBD1. V was pared by 7 bases and J by 1 base, with 6 bases of the junction left unmatched. Germline-derived CDR1 and CDR2 are ENHRY and SYGVKD. The CDR3 has 14 amino acids. CDR3 residues: CAIKEGGRNTEAFF. CDR3 nucleotides: TGTGCCATCAAGGAAGGGGGCAGGAACACTGAAGCTTTCTTT.

J is TRBJ2-7 and V is TRBV10-3, with 14 bases matching TRBD2. V gave up 8 bases and J gave up 6 bases; unmatched junction bases: 6. This CDR3 contains 14 residues. CDR1 and CDR2 from the germline V gene are ENHRY and SYGVKD. The CDR3 region is CAIGTSGSPGEQYF. CDR3 DNA sequence: TGTGCCATCGGGACTAGCGGGAGTCCGGGCGAGCAGTACTTC.

The J gene is TRBJ1-6, the V gene TRBV30, with 7 bases identical to TRBD1. The germline CDR1 and CDR2 sequences are GTSNPN and SVGIG (reference sequence). The CDR3 covers 15 residues. The junction had 9 bases not matched to a gene; V was cut back by 0 bases and J by 10 bases. CDR3 protein: CAWSVPTGRISPLHF. The CDR3 DNA reads TGTGCCTGGAGTGTACCGACAGGGCGGATCTCACCCCTCCACTTT.

The V call is TRBV20-1, the J call TRBJ2-6, with D hard to call. This CDR3 spans 13 amino acids. V dropped 6 bases and J dropped 4 bases, with 10 bases sitting between them. Germline V gene lookup returns CDR1 DFQATT and CDR2 SNEGSKA (reference sequence). CDR3 bases: TGCAGTGCCCGAAGGACCGGGGCCAACGTCCTGACTTTC. The encoded protein is CSARRTGANVLTF.

The rearrangement links TRBV13 to TRBJ2-1; D unclear. V was clipped by 9 bases and J by 10 bases, with 16 bases between them. Germline values: CDR1 PRHDT, CDR2 FYEKMQ (reference sequence). This CDR3 is 12 amino acids long. The CDR3 DNA sequence: TGTGCCAGTAAACCTACGGTCCGAGAGCAGTTCTTC. This encodes CASKPTVREQFF.

The chain has TRBV7-2 and TRBJ2-2; D unclear. CDR1 is SGHTA, CDR2 FQGNSA, per germline. The CDR3 runs to 11 residues. Trimming stripped 5 bases from V and 8 bases from J, with 6 bases between. The CDR3 DNA reads as TGTGCCAGCAGCCCTTTGGGGGAGCTGTTTTTT. Protein product: CASSPLGELFF.

This clonotype appeared a few times. The J gene is TRBJ2-7, the V gene TRBV29-1; tentative D call: TRBD2 (5 bases). V lost 8 bases and J lost 6, with 17 bases in between. Germline lookup yields CDR1 SQVTM and CDR2 ANQGSEA. The CDR3 sequence is 12 residues long. The chain's CDR3 is CSTAMGASEQYF. The CDR3 DNA follows: TGCAGCACGGCGATGGGAGCTTCCGAGCAGTACTTC.

J is TRBJ2-1 and V is TRBV14, with D unclear. This CDR3 has 14 residues. The germline V gene encodes CDR1 SGHDN and CDR2 FVKESK. V was trimmed by 1 base and J by 1 base, leaving 5 bases between them. The CDR3 nucleotides read TGTGCCAGCAGCCAAGGCATGTCCTACAATGAGCAGTTCTTC. Protein: CASSQGMSYNEQFF. Drawing the rest from reference TRBV14 and TRBJ2-1, the complete variable domain is EAGVTQFPSHSVIEKGQTVTLRCDPISGHDNLYWYRRVMGKEIKFLLHFVKESKQDESGMPNNRFLAERTGGTYSTLKVQPAELEDSGVYFCASSQGMSYNEQFFGPGTRLTVL.

The V call is TRBV19, the J call TRBJ2-5; TRBD1 is a possible D gene (6 bases). V dropped 3 bases and J dropped 7 bases, with 18 bases sitting between them. Germline assignment: CDR1 LNHDA and CDR2 SQIVND (reference sequence). This CDR3 has 15 residues. CDR3 nucleotide sequence: TGTGCCAGTAGTATCACAGGACAGACGCCTTTGACCCAGTACTTC. Translation: CASSITGQTPLTQYF.

The rearrangement links TRBV4-2 to TRBJ2-5; no firm D call. CDR3 length: 16 residues. Trimming left V 0 bases short and J 2 bases short, with 13 bases between. The germline gives CDR1 LGHNA, CDR2 YNFKEQ. CDR3 bases: TGTGCCAGCAGCCAAGAAGGGATTTACCTGCAAGAGACCCAGTACTTC. Its protein product is CASSQEGIYLQETQYF.

The genes are TRBV4-2 and TRBJ1-1; D is possibly TRBD1 (6 bases). V gave up 3 bases and J gave up 5 bases, with 22 bases separating them. The CDR3 sequence is 17 residues long. The germline V gene has CDR1 LGHNA and CDR2 YNFKEQ. The CDR3 region is CASSQREGQGMGTEAFF. The CDR3, as DNA: TGTGCCAGCAGCCAGAGGGAGGGACAAGGGATGGGGACTGAAGCTTTCTTT.

V gene TRBV7-9 combines with J gene TRBJ2-7, with D tentatively TRBD1 (5 bases). The V and J ends lost 4 bases and 4 bases respectively, with 14 bases between them. The CDR3 spans 14 residues. The germline gives CDR1 SEHNR, CDR2 FQNEAQ (reference sequence). The CDR3 nucleotides are TGTGCCAGCAGCTCCTTTCTGGGGCAGTACGAGCAGTACTTC. Protein: CASSSFLGQYEQYF. Based on the CDR3 plus reference TRBV7-9 and TRBJ2-7, the full variable domain is DTGVSQNPRHKITKRGQNVTFRCDPISEHNRLYWYRQTLGQGPEFLTYFQNEAQLEKSRLLSDRFSAERPKGSFSTLEIQRTEQGDSAMYLCASSSFLGQYEQYFGPGTRLTVT.

The V gene is TRBV25-1, the J gene TRBJ2-7; 9 nucleotides agree with TRBD2. Germline V gives CDR1 MGHDK, CDR2 SYGVNS. After removal of 2 bases from V and 3 bases from J, the junction contained 5 bases not matched to a gene. CDR3 length equals 15 residues. CDR3 residues: CASSEPGLANYEQYF. The CDR3 region has the DNA TGTGCCAGCAGTGAACCGGGACTAGCCAACTACGAGCAGTACTTC.

The rearrangement links TRBV20-1 to TRBJ1-1, with 7 bases aligning to TRBD1. Germline values: CDR1 DFQATT, CDR2 SNEGSKA (reference sequence). CDR3 size: 14 residues. V trimming: 7 bases; J trimming: 4 bases; junction bases outside the gene matches: 12. CDR3 residues: CSVPTGRGVTEAFF. DNA of the CDR3: TGCAGTGTTCCGACAGGGCGGGGAGTCACTGAAGCTTTCTTT.

This chain joins TRBV4-3 and TRBJ2-5; a possible D gene is TRBD2 (5 bases). V was trimmed by 0 bases and J by 5 bases, leaving 13 bases between them. The CDR3 runs to 15 residues. CDR1 and CDR2 from the germline V gene are LGHNA and YSLEER. DNA for the CDR3: TGCGCCAGCAGCCAAGAAGGGCGGGTGGGGGAGACCCAGTACTTC. Its protein is CASSQEGRVGETQYF.

V and J are TRBV5-4 and TRBJ2-3, with D perhaps TRBD2 (6 bases). CDR1 SGHNT and CDR2 YYREEE come from the germline V gene (reference sequence). V was cut by 4 bases and J by 6 bases, with 12 bases left in between. The CDR3 covers 13 residues. The CDR3 DNA sequence: TGTGCCAGCAGCCGAGAGGGGAGGGATACGCAGTATTTT. Residues: CASSREGRDTQYF.

This sequence joins TRBV7-3 and TRBJ2-5; tentatively, D is TRBD2 (5 bases). V lost 5 bases and J lost 5, with 15 bases in between. The CDR3 length is 14 residues. Germline lookup yields CDR1 SGHTA and CDR2 FQGTGA. CDR3 nucleotide sequence: TGTGCCAGCAGCAGCGGAACCCTGCGGGAGACCCAGTACTTC. It codes for CASSSGTLRETQYF. Drawing the rest from reference TRBV7-3 and TRBJ2-5, the complete variable domain is GAGVSQTPSNKVTEKGKYVELRCDPISGHTALYWYRQSLGQGPEFLIYFQGTGAADDSGLPNDRFFAVRPEGSVSTLKIQRTERGDSAVYLCASSSGTLRETQYFGPGTRLLVL.

The chain recombines TRBV7-3 with TRBJ1-2; D might be TRBD1 (5 bases). Germline V gives CDR1 SGHTA, CDR2 FQGTGA. V lost 6 bases to trimming and J lost 3 bases, with 20 bases between them. CDR3 length: 16 residues. CDR3 sequence reads: CASSNIGGGEHYGYTF. CDR3 in DNA: TGTGCCAGCAGTAATATAGGTGGGGGGGAACACTATGGCTACACCTTC.

J is TRBJ2-2 and V is TRBV29-1; D is unresolved. CDR3 length equals 13 residues. CDR1 is SQVTM and CDR2 is ANQGSEA in the germline V gene. The ends were cut back, 3 bases at V and 4 bases at J, with 9 bases in the middle. The CDR3 reads CSVDPGFTGELFF. In DNA form, the CDR3 reads TGCAGCGTTGACCCCGGGTTCACCGGGGAGCTGTTTTTT.

The chain carries TRBV29-1 and TRBJ1-1, with D possibly being TRBD1 (6 bases). V was cut by 1 base and J by 7 bases, with 19 bases left in between. The CDR3 length is 15 residues. CDR1 and CDR2 (germline): SQVTM, ANQGSEA. This chain's CDR3 is CSVEGRSGASGEAFF. The CDR3 nucleotides are TGCAGCGTTGAAGGTCGGTCAGGGGCCAGTGGTGAAGCTTTCTTT.

The chain carries TRBV6-6 and TRBJ1-1; tentatively, D is TRBD1 (6 bases). Trimming stripped 5 bases from V and 4 bases from J, with 14 bases between. The CDR3 sequence is 14 residues long. CDR1 MNHNY and CDR2 SVGAGI come from the germline V gene (reference sequence). The CDR3 region is CASSPTGRPTEAFF. The CDR3 bases are TGTGCCAGCAGTCCGACAGGCCGCCCCACTGAAGCTTTCTTT.

This chain links TRBV20-1 with TRBJ1-6, with 8 bases that match TRBD1. The length of the CDR3 is 13 residues. The V and J ends lost 6 bases and 10 bases, in that order; junction bases with no gene match: 8. Germline loops: CDR1 DFQATT, CDR2 SNEGSKA (reference sequence). CDR3 in amino acids: CSALGQGLSPLHF. CDR3 coding DNA: TGCAGTGCGTTAGGACAGGGTCTGTCACCCCTCCACTTT.

The chain uses TRBV6-5 and TRBJ2-7, with D possibly TRBD2 on 5 matching bases. The CDR3 length is 15 residues. The V and J ends lost 2 bases and 0 bases respectively, with 11 bases between them. From germline, CDR1 is MNHEY and CDR2 SVGAGI. CDR3 in DNA: TGTGCCAGCAGTTACCTCCCCCGGGACTCCTACGAGCAGTACTTC. Its protein is CASSYLPRDSYEQYF.

J is TRBJ2-7 and V is TRBV3-1, with TRBD2 matching over 9 bases. The CDR3 sequence is 15 residues long. The ends lost 4 bases at V and 6 bases at J; junction bases unmatched: 10. From germline, CDR1 is LGHDT and CDR2 YNNKEL (reference sequence). CDR3 residues: CASSRRTSDRGEQYF. CDR3 nucleotides: TGTGCCAGCAGCCGTCGGACTAGCGATCGCGGCGAGCAGTACTTC.